Below are 31 T cell receptor beta chains sequenced from a single sample in a study of T-cell reconstitution after alpha-beta-depleted transplantation in children. The TCRbeta library was prepared with unique molecular identifiers. A single record per CDR3 protein comes from TCRdb applying MiXCR to the PCR reads. The data hold 260,000 or so distinct CDR3 sequences, with around 13% observed a single time. Sequences were derived from PBMCs from the stem cell graft donor, sampled from the stem cell graft. The receptor set was obtained from a human donor who donated a stem cell graft to a child with acute lymphoblastic leukemia.

This clonotype came up many times. This chain uses TRBV6-2 or TRBV6-3 with TRBJ2-1, with 13 bases that match TRBD2. Germline values: CDR1 MNHEY, CDR2 SVGEGT. CDR3 length equals 15 residues. Germline trimming cut 2 bases from V and 6 bases from J; bases unmatched to any gene: 1. The CDR3 DNA reads as TGTGCCAGCAGTTACGGACTAGCGGGAGCCAATGAGCAGTTCTTC. Translated: CASSYGLAGANEQFF.

This clonotype was seen repeatedly, ten times or more. The chain has TRBV7-2 and TRBJ2-5, with 10 bases fitting TRBD2. The CDR3 has 15 residues. Trimming took 5 bases from V and 1 from J; bases not matched to a gene: 4. Germline V gene sequence: CDR1 SGHTA, CDR2 FQGNSA. The CDR3 is CASSMTSGFQETQYF. CDR3 in DNA: TGTGCCAGCAGCATGACTAGCGGGTTCCAAGAGACCCAGTACTTC.

This clonotype was observed at least ten times. The V and J genes are TRBV24-1 and TRBJ1-2, with D possibly TRBD1 on 6 matching bases. In germline, CDR1 is KGHDR, CDR2 SFDVKD. The CDR3 is 14 amino acids. V lost 5 bases to trimming and J lost 5 bases, with 14 bases between them. In DNA, the CDR3 is TGTGCCACCAGTGGGGGGGGCCGGGATTATGGCTACACCTTC. Protein: CATSGGGRDYGYTF.

The J gene is TRBJ2-5, the V gene TRBV20-1; 7 bases align to TRBD2. The CDR3 has 15 residues. After removal of 6 bases from V and 5 bases from J, the junction contained 15 bases not matched to a gene. CDR1 DFQATT and CDR2 SNEGSKA come from the germline V gene (reference sequence). The CDR3 reads CSAREWAGAGETQYF. The CDR3 DNA reads as TGCAGTGCCCGGGAATGGGCGGGAGCGGGGGAGACCCAGTACTTC.

This clonotype showed up many times. V usage is TRBV7-9 and J usage is TRBJ2-3, with 10 bases identical to TRBD1. The V segment lost 5 bases and the J segment 4 bases; nucleotides outside the gene matches: 9. CDR3 length: 16 amino acids. Germline CDR1 is SEHNR and CDR2 is FQNEAQ (reference sequence). In nucleotides, the CDR3 is TGTGCCAGCAGCGGGATGGGACAGGGGCGTCCAGATACGCAGTATTTT. Translation: CASSGMGQGRPDTQYF.

This clonotype was counted ten times or more. This chain joins TRBV28 and TRBJ2-3, with 8 bases fitting TRBD2. CDR1 is MDHEN and CDR2 is SYDVKM in the germline V gene. There are 15 residues in the CDR3. V lost 11 bases and J lost 0; bases outside the gene matches: 10. The CDR3 region has the DNA TGTGCCTCCTTAGCGGGAAGGTCTAGCACAGATACGCAGTATTTT. Residues: CASLAGRSSTDTQYF.

This clonotype was observed at least ten times. V gene TRBV2 combines with J gene TRBJ1-6; maybe TRBD1 (5 bases). There are 17 residues in the CDR3. Germline V lookup: CDR1 SNHLY, CDR2 FYNNEI. V shed 5 bases and J shed 9 bases, with 23 bases lying between them. This CDR3 is CASSHAFGTRGSSPLHF. DNA of the CDR3: TGTGCCAGCAGTCATGCATTCGGGACCAGAGGTAGTTCACCCCTCCACTTT.

CDR3: CASSGGTPTDTQYF. The DNA of the CDR3 is TGTGCCAGCAGCGGGGGGACTCCCACAGATACGCAGTATTTT. V gene TRBV5-4 combines with J gene TRBJ2-3, with D possibly matching TRBD2 (6 bases). V lost 4 bases and J 2 bases, leaving 11 bases between the germline ends. Germline-derived CDR1 and CDR2 are SGHNT and YYREEE (reference sequence). This CDR3 contains 14 residues.

This clonotype was recorded many times. The chain carries TRBV5-1 and TRBJ2-1; TRBD2 aligns across 11 bases. Losses at the gene ends were 1 base for V and 7 bases for J; bases not matched to a gene: 4. The CDR3 runs 15 residues. Germline V gene sequence: CDR1 SGHRS, CDR2 YFSETQ. The CDR3 DNA follows: TGCGCCAGCAGCTTGATCTGGACTAGCGGGAATGAGCAGTTCTTC. Protein sequence: CASSLIWTSGNEQFF. Complete variable domain (other parts from reference TRBV5-1 and TRBJ2-1): KAGVTQTPRYLIKTRGQQVTLSCSPISGHRSVSWYQQTPGQGLQFLFEYFSETQRNKGNFPGRFSGRQFSNSRSEMNVSTLELGDSALYLCASSLIWTSGNEQFFGPGTRLTVL.

Only a few counts were recorded for this clonotype. V usage is TRBV19 and J usage is TRBJ2-2; TRBD2 might be the D (7 bases). This CDR3 is built from 13 residues. Germline CDR1 and CDR2: LNHDA and SQIVND (reference sequence). Trimming took 8 bases from V and 7 from J, leaving 14 bases between them. Written as DNA, the CDR3 is TGTGCCAGTCAAGGGGGGGGTTTCGGGGAGCTGTTTTTT. Translating gives CASQGGGFGELFF. The full variable domain, completed using reference TRBV19 and TRBJ2-2, is DGGITQSPKYLFRKEGQNVTLSCEQNLNHDAMYWYRQDPGQGLRLIYYSQIVNDFQKGDIAEGYSVSREKKESFPLTVTSAQKNPTAFYLCASQGGGFGELFFGEGSRLTVL.

In its sample, this clonotype was seen many times. The rearrangement joins TRBV5-8 to TRBJ1-3; D ambiguous. CDR1 and CDR2 from the germline V gene are SGHTS and YDEGEE. Trimming took off 4 bases at V and 1 base at J, with 12 bases between the two ends. The CDR3 totals 15 residues. The chain's CDR3 is CASSSGDISGNTIYF. The DNA for the CDR3 is TGTGCCAGCAGCAGCGGTGACATTTCTGGAAACACCATATATTTT.

A note on this clonotype: The conserved final phenylalanine or tryptophan is absent from the CDR3, which likely points to a read error. It is unclear where the CDR3 begins or ends on the DNA, so no DNA is shown, and the CDR3 is as TCRdb lists it. V usage is TRBV19 and J usage is TRBJ2-3; TRBD2 reflects the table's D call only, with no check against the DNA. Germline CDR1 is LNHDA and CDR2 is SQIVND (reference sequence). The CDR3 comprises 13 residues, both ends counted. CDR3 sequence: CASSIGTSGGRGL.

This clonotype has more than one count but fewer than ten. The rearrangement links TRBV7-3 to TRBJ1-3; a possible D gene is TRBD1 (5 bases). The ends were cut back, 5 bases at V and 7 bases at J, with 12 bases in the middle. CDR3 length equals 13 residues. CDR1 SGHTA and CDR2 FQGTGA come from the germline V gene. The CDR3 DNA is TGTGCCAGCAGCCCGACAGAAGGGAACACCATATATTTT. Translation: CASSPTEGNTIYF.

Many counts were recorded for this clonotype. The chain couples TRBV28 to TRBJ1-5; 8 bases map to TRBD1. The CDR3 has 12 amino acids. Trimming at V came to 6 bases and at J to 9 bases, leaving 4 bases not matched to a gene. From germline, CDR1 is MDHEN and CDR2 SYDVKM. The CDR3 region is CASRTGTGPQHF. The CDR3 region has the DNA TGTGCCAGCAGGACCGGGACAGGGCCCCAGCATTTT. The whole variable domain, filled in from reference TRBV28 and TRBJ1-5, reads DVKVTQSSRYLVKRTGEKVFLECVQDMDHENMFWYRQDPGLGLRLIYFSYDVKMKEKGDIPEGYSVSREKKERFSLILESASTNQTSMYLCASRTGTGPQHFGDGTRLSIL.

This clonotype was recorded a few times. The chain links TRBV19 to TRBJ1-1; 7 bases line up with TRBD1. After removal of 5 bases from V and 1 base from J, the junction contained 7 bases not matched to a gene. Germline lookup yields CDR1 LNHDA and CDR2 SQIVND (reference sequence). There are 15 residues in the CDR3. The CDR3 sequence: CASSPSGQPNTEAFF. For the CDR3, the DNA is TGTGCCAGTAGTCCTTCGGGACAGCCGAACACTGAAGCTTTCTTT.

This clonotype appeared many times. CDR3 nucleotides: TGTGCCAGCAGTTTAGTTGGGGGGGCGAACTATGGCTACACCTTC. It is translated as CASSLVGGANYGYTF. The chain employs TRBV12-3 or TRBV12-4 and TRBJ1-2; possible D gene TRBD1, 6 bases. Trimming left V 1 base short and J 2 bases short, with 11 bases between. The CDR3 is 15 residues long.

This clonotype was counted many times. The chain links TRBV5-5 to TRBJ1-6, with D tentatively TRBD1 (6 bases). The CDR3 contains 15 residues. CDR1 is SGHKS, CDR2 YYEKEE, per germline (reference sequence). V lost 0 bases, J lost 7 bases, and 11 bases lay in between. The CDR3 sequence: CASSLVRTGNSPLHF. CDR3 nucleotide sequence: TGTGCCAGCAGCTTGGTTCGAACAGGGAATTCACCCCTCCACTTT. Full variable domain (remainder filled in from reference TRBV5-5 and TRBJ1-6): DAGVTQSPTHLIKTRGQQVTLRCSPISGHKSVSWYQQVLGQGPQFIFQYYEKEERGRGNFPDRFSARQFPNYSSELNVNALLLGDSALYLCASSLVRTGNSPLHFGNGTRLTVT.

This clonotype has ten or more counts. V is TRBV12-3 or TRBV12-4 and J is TRBJ1-4; weak D call: TRBD1 (5 bases). CDR3 length equals 14 residues. With 0 bases removed from V and 8 bases from J, the gap between germline ends came to 10 bases. The CDR3 coding sequence is TGTGCCAGCAGTTTAGCGGGGCCGGACGAAAAACTGTTTTTT. Its protein is CASSLAGPDEKLFF.

At least ten counts were recorded for this clonotype. The chain couples TRBV5-1 to TRBJ2-7, with D hard to call. The CDR3 runs 13 residues. V shed 4 bases and J shed 2 bases, with 10 bases lying between them. The germline gives CDR1 SGHRS, CDR2 YFSETQ. Here the CDR3 reads CASSDPPAYEQYF. CDR3 sequence (DNA): TGCGCCAGCAGCGACCCTCCGGCCTACGAGCAGTACTTC.

At least ten counts were recorded for this clonotype. The chain joins TRBV20-1 to TRBJ1-6; D not certain. CDR1 is DFQATT, CDR2 SNEGSKA, per germline (reference sequence). Trimming left V 2 bases short and J 8 bases short, with 13 bases between. The CDR3 is 14 residues long. In DNA, the CDR3 is TGCAGTGCTAGACGCCGGCAGGCGGATTCACCCCTCCACTTT. Protein sequence: CSARRRQADSPLHF.

This clonotype was seen many times. A much larger clonotype is one base distant, so this may be a read error. The chain recombines TRBV12-3 or TRBV12-4 with TRBJ2-5, with D perhaps TRBD2 (7 bases). This CDR3 has 13 amino acids. V was pared by 3 bases and J by 4 bases, with 9 bases between. Here the CDR3 DNA reads TGTGCCAGCAGTTTCGGGGGGCGAGAGACCCAGTACTTC. It yields the protein CASSFGGRETQYF.

This clonotype has a count of ten or more. The V and J genes are TRBV27 and TRBJ2-7; 7 positions agree with TRBD1. Germline assignment: CDR1 MNHEY and CDR2 SMNVEV (reference sequence). The CDR3 loop spans 11 amino acids. V trimming: 4 bases; J trimming: 8 bases; junction bases outside the gene matches: 2. CDR3 loop: CASSSTGKQYF. DNA for the CDR3: TGTGCCAGCAGTTCGACAGGGAAGCAGTACTTC.

At least ten counts were recorded for this clonotype. The chain uses TRBV4-3 and TRBJ2-2; D not certain. Germline CDR1 and CDR2: LGHNA and YSLEER. V was clipped by 0 bases and J by 4 bases, with 9 bases between them. The CDR3 has 15 amino acids. CDR3 region: CASSQDPKGTGELFF. As DNA, the CDR3 is TGCGCCAGCAGCCAAGACCCGAAGGGCACCGGGGAGCTGTTTTTT.

Many counts were recorded for this clonotype. The rearrangement joins TRBV6-2 or TRBV6-3 to TRBJ2-1, with D unresolved. V lost 0 bases to trimming and J lost 0 bases, with 9 bases between them. The CDR3 loop spans 16 amino acids. Germline V lookup: CDR1 MNHEY, CDR2 SVGEGT. In DNA, the CDR3 is TGTGCCAGCAGTTACTCCTCAGAGAGCTCCTACAATGAGCAGTTCTTC. The encoded protein is CASSYSSESSYNEQFF.

This clonotype was seen at least ten times. The rearrangement links TRBV25-1 to TRBJ2-6; tentative D call: TRBD1 (6 bases). The length of the CDR3 is 17 residues. Germline V lookup: CDR1 MGHDK, CDR2 SYGVNS. Trimming shortened V by 5 bases and J by 0 bases, and 14 bases separated the two germline ends. The CDR3 here is CASSPSTGSSGANVLTF. In nucleotides, the CDR3 is TGTGCCAGCAGTCCCTCGACAGGAAGCTCTGGGGCCAACGTCCTGACTTTC.

This clonotype was recorded at least ten times. The V call is TRBV10-2, the J call TRBJ2-1, with D perhaps matching TRBD2 (5 bases). With 10 bases removed from V and 2 bases from J, the gap between germline ends came to 24 bases. The germline V gene has CDR1 WSHSY and CDR2 SAAADI. This CDR3 region has 17 residues. Written as DNA, the CDR3 is TGCGCCACCAGCTCCGGAGGTTTCGATACCCCCTACAATGAGCAGTTCTTC. Its protein product is CATSSGGFDTPYNEQFF.

Ten or more counts support this clonotype. The rearrangement uses TRBV25-1 and TRBJ2-1; 14 bases line up with TRBD2. The CDR3 loop spans 17 amino acids. J was trimmed by 3 bases and V by 6 bases; bases with no gene match: 7. Germline V gene data show CDR1 as MGHDK and CDR2 as SYGVNS. CDR3 amino acids: CASSRTSGGQRYNEQFF. The DNA of the CDR3 is TGTGCCAGCAGCCGGACTAGCGGGGGGCAGCGCTACAATGAGCAGTTCTTC.

This clonotype has a count of ten or more. The chain is built from TRBV6-2 or TRBV6-3 and TRBJ2-2; 7 bases are shared with TRBD2. The CDR3 runs to 18 residues. The germline gives CDR1 MNHEY, CDR2 SVGEGT. V was clipped by 4 bases and J by 3 bases; unmatched bases: 14. CDR3 loop: CASSSLGGGGSDTGELFF. DNA for the CDR3: TGTGCCAGCAGTTCCCTCGGGGGTGGCGGGAGCGACACCGGGGAGCTGTTTTTT.

This clonotype showed up many times. The rearrangement links TRBV2 to TRBJ2-7; possible D gene TRBD2, 5 bases. The CDR3 covers 14 residues. CDR1 is SNHLY and CDR2 is FYNNEI in the germline V gene. Trimming took 3 bases from V and 2 from J, leaving 11 bases between them. The CDR3 DNA reads as TGTGCCAGCAGTGAGGAGCGGAGTCCCTACGAGCAGTACTTC. Translated, it gives CASSEERSPYEQYF.

This clonotype was picked up a small number of times. V and J are TRBV11-1 and TRBJ2-5, with 8 bases that match TRBD2. The ends lost 6 bases at V and 4 bases at J; junction bases unmatched: 19. The CDR3 consists of 18 residues. The germline V gene encodes CDR1 SGHAT and CDR2 FQDESV (reference sequence). The CDR3 DNA follows: TGTGCCAGCAGTCATCCCCTCTCTAGCGGGCGTGTATCAGAGACCCAGTACTTC. Its protein product is CASSHPLSSGRVSETQYF. The full variable domain, with the rest looked up from reference TRBV11-1 and TRBJ2-5, is EAEVAQSPRYKITEKSQAVAFWCDPISGHATLYWYRQILGQGPELLVQFQDESVVDDSQLPKDRFSAERLKGVDSTLKIQPAELGDSAMYLCASSHPLSSGRVSETQYFGPGTRLLVL.

Comment on this clonotype: A much larger clone sits a single nucleotide away, making a read error possible. V usage is TRBV9 and J usage is TRBJ1-1; tentative D call: TRBD1 (5 bases). Germline V lookup: CDR1 SGDLS, CDR2 YYNGEE. The CDR3 length is 17 residues. The CDR3, as DNA: TGTGCCAGCAGTGTAGACGCGGGGACCCTTAGGAACACTGACGCTTTCTTT. As protein: CASSVDAGTLRNTDAFF.